What follows are 25 T cell receptor beta chains derived from one specimen sequenced in a study of T-cell reconstitution after alpha-beta-depleted transplantation in children. Unique molecular identifiers were incorporated when the TCRbeta library was constructed. In TCRdb, the PCR reads were re-called with MiXCR into one record per CDR3 protein. The sample holds 780,000 or so distinct CDR3 sequences; about 15% are singletons and the top ten take under 6%. The sample was PBMCs, mostly from graft donor cells, taken 360 days after TCRalphabeta/CD19-depleted stem cell transplant. Every receptor here comes from a male patient younger than 18 who had a stem cell transplant for acute lymphoblastic leukemia, so the T cells may come from the graft donor.

The genes are TRBV5-1 and TRBJ2-5; 9 bases match TRBD2. Losses at the gene ends were 2 bases for V and 5 bases for J; bases not matched to a gene: 10. CDR1 and CDR2 (germline): SGHRS, YFSETQ. The CDR3 totals 16 residues. The CDR3 DNA follows: TGCGCCAGCAGCTTCAGGGTAGCGGGAGTGCGGGAGACCCAGTACTTC. Protein product: CASSFRVAGVRETQYF.

This clonotype was observed a handful of times. The chain links TRBV4-2 to TRBJ2-7, with a tentative D call TRBD2 (5 bases). Germline CDR1 reads LGHNA; CDR2 reads YNFKEQ. V lost 5 bases to trimming and J lost 4 bases, with 21 bases between them. This CDR3 comprises 16 residues. CDR3 in amino acids: CASSASGLARGYEQYF. The CDR3 region has the DNA TGTGCCAGCAGCGCATCCGGACTGGCCCGCGGATACGAGCAGTACTTC.

This clonotype was seen more than once but under ten times. The chain uses TRBV20-1 and TRBJ2-7; D is tentatively TRBD1 or TRBD2 (5 bases each). This CDR3 spans 14 amino acids. Germline V gene data show CDR1 as DFQATT and CDR2 as SNEGSKA (reference sequence). Trimming left V 4 bases short and J 2 bases short, with 15 bases between. Here the CDR3 DNA reads TGCAGTGCTATCCATGGGGGTTCGCCCTACGAGCAGTACTTC. Its translation is CSAIHGGSPYEQYF.

V and J are TRBV7-8 and TRBJ2-1; 7 nucleotides line up with TRBD2. The CDR3 covers 17 residues. V was pared by 1 base and J by 7 bases, with 13 bases of the junction left unmatched. CDR1 is SGHVS, CDR2 FQNEAQ, per germline. The DNA of the CDR3 is TGTGCCAGCAGCTTAGGGCGTGGCCCTAGCGGAAAAAATGAGCAGTTCTTC. Translation: CASSLGRGPSGKNEQFF.

This clonotype was seen only a few times. The chain employs TRBV28 and TRBJ1-2; TRBD1 is a possible D gene (5 bases). The V gene's germline CDR1 is MDHEN and CDR2 SYDVKM. CDR3 length equals 13 residues. Trimming removed 7 bases from V and 7 bases from J, with 16 bases in between. Here the CDR3 DNA reads TGTGCCAGCAATCTCTCAGGGTTCTCTGGCTACACCTTC. Protein product: CASNLSGFSGYTF.

This clonotype was counted at least ten times. The chain has TRBV6-2 or TRBV6-3 and TRBJ1-1; D gene unclear. Germline CDR1 reads MNHEY; CDR2 reads SVGEGT. The germline V and J ends were trimmed by 6 bases and 0 bases, with 8 bases remaining between them. CDR3 length: 13 residues. The CDR3 protein is CASRRKMNTEAFF. CDR3 sequence (DNA): TGTGCCAGCAGGCGCAAGATGAACACTGAAGCTTTCTTT.

The chain has TRBV11-2 and TRBJ2-4; no clear D. Per the germline V gene, CDR1 is SGHAT and CDR2 is FQNNGV. Deletions cut 1 base from V and 0 bases from J, with 16 bases between. This CDR3 is built from 18 residues. The CDR3 loop is CASSLGWHGLVAKNIQYF. In DNA, the CDR3 is TGTGCCAGCAGCTTAGGTTGGCACGGCCTTGTAGCCAAAAACATTCAGTACTTC.

This clonotype was counted a few times. The J gene is TRBJ1-6, the V gene TRBV20-1, with 8 nucleotides matching TRBD1. This CDR3 contains 18 residues. Germline-derived CDR1 and CDR2 are DFQATT and SNEGSKA (reference sequence). V lost 3 bases and J lost 7; bases outside the gene matches: 17. This CDR3 reads CSARNSMSGQATNSPLHF. The CDR3 nucleotides read TGCAGTGCTAGGAATTCTATGTCGGGACAGGCGACGAATTCACCCCTCCACTTT.

V is TRBV6-5 and J is TRBJ2-3; D is ambiguous. V lost 0 bases to trimming and J lost 4 bases, with 11 bases between them. Germline V gives CDR1 MNHEY, CDR2 SVGAGI. This CDR3 has 15 residues. CDR3 protein: CASSYSVGRPDTQYF. The CDR3 bases are TGTGCCAGCAGTTACTCTGTCGGGCGTCCAGATACGCAGTATTTT.

This clonotype has more than one count but fewer than ten. This chain joins TRBV15 and TRBJ1-1; 7 bases match TRBD1. Germline V gene lookup returns CDR1 LNHNV and CDR2 YYDKDF (reference sequence). The CDR3 loop spans 14 amino acids. Unmatched junction bases numbered 5, after V lost 3 bases and J lost 4 bases. CDR3 bases: TGTGCCACCAGCAGGACAGGGCCCACCACTGAAGCTTTCTTT. Translated: CATSRTGPTTEAFF.

This clonotype was observed a few times. The CDR3 sequence: CSVPRGVRSNYGYTF. The CDR3 region has the DNA TGCAGCGTACCTCGGGGAGTGAGATCGAACTATGGCTACACCTTC. V is TRBV29-1 and J is TRBJ1-2; D unclear. The CDR3 is made up of 15 amino acids. Between the trimmed V and J ends, which lost 6 bases and 2 bases, there was a span of 19 bases. CDR1 SQVTM and CDR2 ANQGSEA come from the germline V gene.

This clonotype was found many times. V usage is TRBV6-1 and J usage is TRBJ2-1; D is uncertain. The CDR3 extends over 17 amino acids. Trimming left V 2 bases short and J 3 bases short, with 17 bases between. Germline-derived CDR1 and CDR2 are MNHNS and SASEGT. The CDR3 loop is CASSENRARSFYNEQFF. The CDR3 DNA is TGTGCCAGCAGTGAAAACCGAGCGCGGAGCTTCTACAATGAGCAGTTCTTC.

This clonotype came up a few times. V and J are TRBV6-2 or TRBV6-3 and TRBJ2-5; D might be TRBD1 or TRBD2, each matching 5 bases. Germline CDR1 and CDR2: MNHEY and SVGEGT. The CDR3 runs to 16 residues. The germline V and J ends were trimmed by 5 bases and 4 bases, with 20 bases remaining between them. The CDR3 nucleotides read TGTGCCAGCAGTAAGTCCCCGGGACGAAACACAGAGACCCAGTACTTC. Encoded protein: CASSKSPGRNTETQYF.

The CDR3 spells CASSRRTGYEDTQYF. As DNA, the CDR3 is TGTGCCAGCAGTCGCAGGACAGGGTACGAAGATACGCAGTATTTT. This chain uses TRBV27 with TRBJ2-3, with TRBD1 matching 8 bases. Trimming took 5 bases from V and 5 from J; bases not matched to a gene: 9. The CDR3 extends over 15 amino acids. Looked up from germline, CDR1 is MNHEY and CDR2 is SMNVEV (reference sequence).

This chain connects TRBV29-1 to TRBJ1-1; D might be TRBD1 (5 bases). The CDR3 spans 12 residues. Trimming pared 7 bases from V and 7 bases from J, leaving 16 bases between. Looked up from germline, CDR1 is SQVTM and CDR2 is ANQGSEA. As DNA, the CDR3 is TGCAGCGCCCAGGGTCAGGGACTTGAAGCTTTCTTT. Translation: CSAQGQGLEAFF.

This clonotype was observed a handful of times. The genes are TRBV5-5 and TRBJ2-5; TRBD2 matches at 14 bases. V lost 4 bases and J lost 4; bases outside the gene matches: 9. The germline gives CDR1 SGHKS, CDR2 YYEKEE (reference sequence). CDR3 length equals 17 residues. The CDR3 sequence is CASSLPGLAGVRETQYF. The CDR3 nucleotides are TGTGCCAGCAGCCTACCGGGACTAGCGGGAGTAAGAGAGACCCAGTACTTC. The full variable domain, rest sourced from reference TRBV5-5 and TRBJ2-5, is DAGVTQSPTHLIKTRGQQVTLRCSPISGHKSVSWYQQVLGQGPQFIFQYYEKEERGRGNFPDRFSARQFPNYSSELNVNALLLGDSALYLCASSLPGLAGVRETQYFGPGTRLLVL.

This clonotype has only a few counts. The genes are TRBV18 and TRBJ2-7, with D maybe TRBD2 (6 bases). The germline gives CDR1 KGHSH, CDR2 LQKENI. Trimming left V 8 bases short and J 3 bases short, with 17 bases between. This CDR3 contains 14 residues. The CDR3 DNA is TGTGCCAGCGCCTCCGGGACTCCAGGCTACGAGCAGTACTTC. This codes for CASASGTPGYEQYF.

The chain joins TRBV2 to TRBJ2-2, with D perhaps being TRBD1 or TRBD2 (5 bases each). V gave up 7 bases and J gave up 5 bases, with 14 bases separating them. CDR3 size: 14 residues. Germline CDR1 is SNHLY and CDR2 is FYNNEI. CDR3 DNA sequence: TGTGCCAGCATCGAGGGCGAGGGGACCGGGGAGCTGTTTTTT. This gives the protein CASIEGEGTGELFF.

This clonotype was seen more than once but under ten times. The chain joins TRBV3-1 to TRBJ2-7; unclear D gene. Germline loops: CDR1 LGHDT, CDR2 YNNKEL (reference sequence). Deletions cut 5 bases from V and 7 bases from J, with 24 bases between. This CDR3 has 16 residues. CDR3 DNA: TGTGCCAGCAGCACTCGATTACAGAGGACCGGATGGGAGCAGTACTTC. Encoded protein: CASSTRLQRTGWEQYF.

This clonotype was counted many times. The rearrangement links TRBV5-1 to TRBJ2-1; TRBD2 is a possible D gene (6 bases). Between the trimmed V and J ends, which lost 2 bases and 6 bases, there was a span of 15 bases. Germline CDR1 reads SGHRS; CDR2 reads YFSETQ. This CDR3 has 15 amino acids. CDR3 nucleotides: TGCGCCAGCAGCTTAGACGGGAGTCCTACCAATGAGCAGTTCTTC. Translating it yields CASSLDGSPTNEQFF.

This clonotype was counted ten times or more. V usage is TRBV9 and J usage is TRBJ2-7; the D gene is possibly TRBD1 (5 bases). CDR3 length equals 13 residues. The V end was cut by 0 bases, the J end by 4 bases, with 8 bases between. Germline assignment: CDR1 SGDLS and CDR2 YYNGEE. Here the CDR3 reads CASSVGQTYEQYF. The CDR3, as DNA: TGTGCCAGCAGCGTAGGACAGACGTACGAGCAGTACTTC.

This clonotype was observed a single time. The chain joins TRBV7-9 to TRBJ2-3; unclear D gene. Trimming shortened V by 6 bases and J by 5 bases, and 6 bases separated the two germline ends. Germline V lookup: CDR1 SEHNR, CDR2 FQNEAQ (reference sequence). The CDR3 has 11 amino acids. In DNA form, the CDR3 reads TGTGCCAGCAGATATCTAGATACGCAGTATTTT. Amino acids: CASRYLDTQYF.

This clonotype came up a few times. The chain uses TRBV29-1 and TRBJ2-1, with 7 bases lining up with TRBD2. Trimming removed 6 bases from V and 5 bases from J; junction bases left unmatched: 10. Germline V lookup: CDR1 SQVTM, CDR2 ANQGSEA. The CDR3 length is 14 residues. The CDR3 loop reads CSVFGLAVNNEQFF. The CDR3 nucleotides are TGCAGCGTATTCGGGCTAGCGGTCAACAATGAGCAGTTCTTC.

V is TRBV10-3 and J is TRBJ2-7; TRBD1 aligns across 7 bases. Germline assignment: CDR1 ENHRY and CDR2 SYGVKD. The trim removed 6 bases at V and 4 bases at J, leaving 9 bases unmatched. CDR3 size: 14 residues. The CDR3 is CAIRKTGSVYEQYF. In DNA, the CDR3 is TGTGCCATCAGAAAGACAGGGTCTGTGTACGAGCAGTACTTC.

The chain is built from TRBV10-3 and TRBJ2-7; a weak D match, TRBD2 (5 bases). CDR3 length: 17 residues. Germline CDR1 and CDR2: ENHRY and SYGVKD. Trimming took 4 bases from V and 4 from J, leaving 23 bases between them. CDR3 DNA sequence: TGTGCCATCAGTGGCCGGAACGCCGCGGAGGAGGTTTACGAGCAGTACTTC. Its protein product is CAISGRNAAEEVYEQYF.